This T cell receptor beta chain was captured in a study of CD8+CD57+ T cells in acquired aplastic anemia. Study context: Recorded DNA amounts for sorted CD4+ and CD8+ cells had an average of around 3 ug.

Previously, flow cytometry had revealed CD8+CD57+ cell expansion in the patients chosen for sequencing. Severe acquired aplastic anemia was present in every patient. Points from the study as a whole: Overlap between patients and controls comprised about 28 CD8+ CDR3 sequences.

In this sample, this clonotype turned up a few times. Its antigen is unknown. Profiling of TCR beta VDJ combinations and CDR3 sequences used genomic DNA as template. Using its own MiXCR run on the reads, TCRdb lists one record per CDR3 protein. In the table there are 150,000 to 200,000 distinct CDR3 sequences, around 60% of which are singletons. This TCR derives from a human donor with aplastic anemia. Material for sequencing was sorted CD4+, CD8+, or CD8+CD57+ T cells (not recorded which) from PBMCs.

The chain's CDR3 is CASSGRVSNQPQHF. The CDR3 coding sequence is TGTGCCAGCAGTGGTAGGGTAAGCAATCAGCCCCAGCATTTT. V and J are TRBV25-1 and TRBJ1-5; D is undetermined. Trimming removed 4 bases at V and 1 base at J, with 8 bases between. The CDR3 runs to 14 residues. CDR1 MGHDK and CDR2 SYGVNS come from the germline V gene.